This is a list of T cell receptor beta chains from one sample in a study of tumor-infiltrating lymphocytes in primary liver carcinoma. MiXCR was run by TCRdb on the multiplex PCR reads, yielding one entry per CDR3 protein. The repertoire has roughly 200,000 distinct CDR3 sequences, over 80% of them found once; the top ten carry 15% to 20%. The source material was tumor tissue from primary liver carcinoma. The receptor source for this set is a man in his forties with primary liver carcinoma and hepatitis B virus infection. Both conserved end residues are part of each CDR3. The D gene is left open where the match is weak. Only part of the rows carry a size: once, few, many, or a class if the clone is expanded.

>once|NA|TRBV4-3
CAISQGTNTEAFF
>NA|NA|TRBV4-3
CASSQEDGSIQYF
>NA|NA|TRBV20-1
CSASAPRTETQYF
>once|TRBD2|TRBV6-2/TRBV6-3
CASGWTSGSGVTQYF
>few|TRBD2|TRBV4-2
CASSLGGLAGGELFF
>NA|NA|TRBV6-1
CVSRMIATNQKLFF
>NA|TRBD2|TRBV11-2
CAGSLREGRTSGLSSYEHYF
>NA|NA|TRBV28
CASSLQGEWDSLIHF
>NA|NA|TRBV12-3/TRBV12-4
CASSLAQALNHPQHF
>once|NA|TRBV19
CASSTVSGGPDTHYF
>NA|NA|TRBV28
CASSLEGSGNTIYF
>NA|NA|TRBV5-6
CASGKTAREMFF
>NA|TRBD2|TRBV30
CDWNQGLAGVGEQYF
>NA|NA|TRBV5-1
CAISLTLGGGHNEQFF
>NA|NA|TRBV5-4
CASSYSSESYEQYF
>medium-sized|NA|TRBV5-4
CASSQNERTDF
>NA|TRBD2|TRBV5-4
CASNSTSGLTYKQYF
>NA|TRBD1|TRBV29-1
CSVSGTGASDIQYF
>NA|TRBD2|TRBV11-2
CASSRLKVVGGPETQYF
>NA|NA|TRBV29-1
CSFRTWALTDMQYF
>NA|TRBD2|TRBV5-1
CASSLWTSGYEQYF
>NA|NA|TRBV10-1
CDSSGLGTAGELFF
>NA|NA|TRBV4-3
CADSQEEGGMQYF
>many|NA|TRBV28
CASSAGGLYGYTF
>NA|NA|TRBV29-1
CSSAGGSDTEAFF
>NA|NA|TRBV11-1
CASSPKVPFDMQYF
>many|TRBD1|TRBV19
CASSMGTVSNQPQHF